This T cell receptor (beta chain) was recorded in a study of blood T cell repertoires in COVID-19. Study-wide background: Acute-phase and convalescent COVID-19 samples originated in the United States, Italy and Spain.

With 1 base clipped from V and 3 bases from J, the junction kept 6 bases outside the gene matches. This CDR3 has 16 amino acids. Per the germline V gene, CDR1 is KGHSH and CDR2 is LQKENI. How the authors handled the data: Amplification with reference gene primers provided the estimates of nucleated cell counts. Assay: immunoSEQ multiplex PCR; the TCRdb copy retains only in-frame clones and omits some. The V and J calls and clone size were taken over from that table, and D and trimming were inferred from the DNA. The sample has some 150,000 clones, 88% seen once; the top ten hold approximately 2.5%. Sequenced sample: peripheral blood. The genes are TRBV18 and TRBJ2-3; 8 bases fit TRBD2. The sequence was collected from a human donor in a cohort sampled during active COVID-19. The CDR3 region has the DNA TGTGCCAGCTCACCACTCAGCGGGAGACCAACAGATACGCAGTATTTT. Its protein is CASSPLSGRPTDTQYF.